This T cell receptor beta chain was identified in a study of T cell responses to AZD1222 COVID-19 vaccine. The study, taken as a whole, reports: After two AZD1222 doses, spike-specific TCR breadth and depth rose versus day 0. A mostly white British donor set with more females was recruited, and clonal diversity was possibly underestimated. Only 5 or 6 people who got AZD1222 tested seropositive at baseline. Unmutated variant regions are reportedly the target of nearly half of TCRs that are spike-specific.

Sequenced by immunoSEQ multiplex PCR; TCRdb stores in-frame clones only, minus some. The table has 100,000 to 120,000 clones, approximately 88% seen once. Worth noting for this clone: Its antigen is not identified.

The sample here was peripheral blood, taken 28 days after the second AZD1222 dose. This receptor was identified in an adult who received the AZD1222 COVID-19 vaccine.

CDR3 sequence: CASSTPGQGINGYTF. As DNA, the CDR3 is TGTGCCAGCAGCACTCCGGGACAGGGGATCAATGGCTACACCTTC. The rearrangement links TRBV9 to TRBJ1-2; TRBD1 agrees at 10 bases. The CDR3 is made up of 15 amino acids. V dropped 4 bases and J dropped 6; count of bases not matched to a gene: 9. Germline lookup yields CDR1 SGDLS and CDR2 YYNGEE.